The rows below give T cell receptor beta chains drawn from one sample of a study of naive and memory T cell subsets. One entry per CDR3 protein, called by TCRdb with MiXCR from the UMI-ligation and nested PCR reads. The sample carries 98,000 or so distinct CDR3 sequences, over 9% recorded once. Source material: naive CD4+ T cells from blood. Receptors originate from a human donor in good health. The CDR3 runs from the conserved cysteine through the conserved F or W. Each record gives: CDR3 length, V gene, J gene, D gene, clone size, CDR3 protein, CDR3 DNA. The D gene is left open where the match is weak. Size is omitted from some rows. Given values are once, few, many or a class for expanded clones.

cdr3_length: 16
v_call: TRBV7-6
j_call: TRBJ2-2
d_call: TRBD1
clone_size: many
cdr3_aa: CASSFRDRSNTGELFF
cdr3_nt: TGTGCCAGCAGCTTCCGGGACAGGAGCAACACCGGGGAGCTGTTTTTT

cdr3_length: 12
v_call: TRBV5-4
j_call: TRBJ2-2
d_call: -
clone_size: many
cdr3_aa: CASSSRAGELFF
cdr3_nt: TGTGCCAGCAGCTCTAGGGCCGGGGAGCTGTTTTTT

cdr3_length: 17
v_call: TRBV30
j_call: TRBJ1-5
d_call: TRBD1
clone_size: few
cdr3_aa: CAWSRDRTSDSNQPQHF
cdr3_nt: TGTGCCTGGTCCCGGGACAGGACTAGCGATAGCAATCAGCCCCAGCATTTT

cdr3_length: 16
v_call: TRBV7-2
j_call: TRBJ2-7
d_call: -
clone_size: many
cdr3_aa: CASSWADQSSSYEQYF
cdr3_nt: TGTGCCAGCAGCTGGGCGGATCAGTCGTCCTCCTACGAGCAGTACTTC

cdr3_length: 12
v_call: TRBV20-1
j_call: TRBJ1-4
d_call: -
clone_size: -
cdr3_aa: CSSGEGNEKLFF
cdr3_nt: TGCAGTTCAGGGGAGGGGAATGAAAAACTGTTTTTT

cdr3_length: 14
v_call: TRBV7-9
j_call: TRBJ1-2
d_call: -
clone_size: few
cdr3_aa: CASSSAGTPYGYTF
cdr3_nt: TGTGCCAGCAGCTCCGCCGGGACTCCGTATGGCTACACCTTC

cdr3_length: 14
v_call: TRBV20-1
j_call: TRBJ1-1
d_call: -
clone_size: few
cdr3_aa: CSARGTAMNTEAFF
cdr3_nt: TGCAGTGCTAGAGGGACAGCGATGAACACTGAAGCTTTCTTT

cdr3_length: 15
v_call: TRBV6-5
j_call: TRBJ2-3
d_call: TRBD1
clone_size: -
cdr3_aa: CASSADRGLTDTQYF
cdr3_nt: TGTGCCAGCTCCGCCGACAGGGGGCTCACAGATACGCAGTATTTT

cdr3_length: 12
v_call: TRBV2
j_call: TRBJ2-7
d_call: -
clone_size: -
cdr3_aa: CASSEGPYEQYF
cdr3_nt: TGTGCCAGCAGTGAAGGGCCCTACGAGCAGTACTTC

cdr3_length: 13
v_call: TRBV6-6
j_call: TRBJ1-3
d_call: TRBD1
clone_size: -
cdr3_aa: CASRTGGMNTIYF
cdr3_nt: TGTGCCAGCAGGACAGGGGGCATGAACACCATATATTTT

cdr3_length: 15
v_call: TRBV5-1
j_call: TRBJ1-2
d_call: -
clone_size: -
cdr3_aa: CASSLSGGERAGYTF
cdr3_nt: TGCGCCAGCAGCTTGTCGGGGGGAGAGAGGGCTGGCTACACCTTC

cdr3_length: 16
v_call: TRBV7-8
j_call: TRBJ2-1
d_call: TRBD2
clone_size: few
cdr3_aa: CASSLDLAGGLNEQFF
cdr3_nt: TGTGCCAGCAGCTTAGATTTAGCGGGAGGGCTTAATGAGCAGTTCTTC

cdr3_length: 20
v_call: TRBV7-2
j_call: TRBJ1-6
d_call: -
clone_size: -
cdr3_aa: CASSLERPGRSSSYNSPLHF
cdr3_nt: TGTGCCAGCAGCTTGGAACGACCGGGACGGAGTAGCTCCTATAATTCACCCCTCCACTTT

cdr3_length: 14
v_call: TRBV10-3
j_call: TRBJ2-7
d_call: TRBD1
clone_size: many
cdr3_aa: CAISTTGVGYEQYF
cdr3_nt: TGTGCCATCAGCACGACAGGGGTGGGCTACGAGCAGTACTTC

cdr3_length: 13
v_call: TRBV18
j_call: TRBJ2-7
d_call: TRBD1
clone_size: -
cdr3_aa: CASSPDRGGEQYF
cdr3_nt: TGTGCCAGCTCACCGGACAGGGGGGGCGAGCAGTACTTC

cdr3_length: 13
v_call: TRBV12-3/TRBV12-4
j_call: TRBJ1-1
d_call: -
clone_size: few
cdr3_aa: CASTTTGSTEAFF
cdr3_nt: TGTGCCAGCACCACAACAGGGAGCACTGAAGCTTTCTTT

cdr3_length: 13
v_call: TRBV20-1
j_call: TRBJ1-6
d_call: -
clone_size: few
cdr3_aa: CSARDPGYSPLHF
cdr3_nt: TGCAGTGCGAGAGACCCGGGATACTCACCCCTCCACTTT